One sample yielded the 16 T cell receptor beta chains listed below, sequenced in a study of OX40 agonist ivuxolimab in advanced cancers. The method behind the library was the immunoSEQ multiplex PCR assay. In its TCRdb copy, this immuneACCESS table keeps in-frame sequences only and misses some clones. Where compared with another copy, unresolved V genes explain less than half of these, and the others have no known cause. The sample includes 60,000 or so clones, with 88% observed a single time. Clones ranked in the top ten supply about 4.8% of the sample. The sample was CD4+ or CD8+ T cells sorted from blood, taken in a trial of the OX40 agonist ivuxolimab. The origin of the receptors is an adult with an advanced solid tumor such as melanoma, head and neck, liver or kidney cancer.

The chain recombines TRBV28 with TRBJ1-4, with TRBD1 as a possible D gene (5 bases). Germline loops: CDR1 MDHEN, CDR2 SYDVKM. The CDR3 runs to 16 residues. Trimming left V 5 bases short and J 5 bases short, with 18 bases between. Written as DNA, the CDR3 is TGTGCCAGCAGTCCGCCCCGGGGGAACCCGAATGAAAAACTGTTTTTT. The encoded protein is CASSPPRGNPNEKLFF.

The J gene is TRBJ1-1, the V gene TRBV19; TRBD1 might be the D (5 bases). The CDR3 covers 15 residues. Germline V CDR1 and CDR2: LNHDA, SQIVND (reference sequence). Trimming stripped 6 bases from V and 0 bases from J, with 14 bases between. In nucleotides, the CDR3 is TGTGCCAGTAGCACCGGGGGAAACATGAACACTGAAGCTTTCTTT. This encodes CASSTGGNMNTEAFF.

The chain couples TRBV2 to TRBJ1-4; D is unresolved. CDR3 length equals 12 residues. V lost 6 bases and J 8 bases, leaving 10 bases between the germline ends. The germline V gene has CDR1 SNHLY and CDR2 FYNNEI. CDR3 in amino acids: CASRPMGEKLFF. CDR3 in DNA: TGTGCCAGCAGGCCGATGGGGGAAAAACTGTTTTTT. The variable domain in full, with the rest retrieved from reference TRBV2 and TRBJ1-4, is EPEVTQTPSHQVTQMGQEVILRCVPISNHLYFYWYRQILGQKVEFLVSFYNNEISEKSEIFDDQFSVERPDGSNFTLKIRSTKLEDSAMYFCASRPMGEKLFFGSGTQLSVL.

The chain combines TRBV14 with TRBJ2-4; a possible D gene is TRBD2 (5 bases). This CDR3 has 14 amino acids. V was cut by 4 bases and J by 6 bases, with 13 bases left in between. Looked up from germline, CDR1 is SGHDN and CDR2 is FVKESK. The CDR3 nucleotides are TGTGCCAGCAGCCCCGTAGGGAGCCTAAACATTCAGTACTTC. Its translation is CASSPVGSLNIQYF.

The chain has TRBV7-7 and TRBJ2-1, with D unresolved. Germline V gene lookup returns CDR1 SSHAT and CDR2 FNYEAQ (reference sequence). V lost 8 bases and J 2 bases, leaving 10 bases between the germline ends. The CDR3 has 13 amino acids. Here the CDR3 DNA reads TGTGCCAGCTCGGTGAGCACCTACAATGAGCAGTTCTTC. This codes for CASSVSTYNEQFF.

J is TRBJ2-7 and V is TRBV6-5; TRBD2 matches at 8 bases. Trimming at V came to 3 bases and at J to 6 bases, leaving 7 bases not matched to a gene. The germline gives CDR1 MNHEY, CDR2 SVGAGI. The CDR3 consists of 14 residues. The CDR3 here is CASSYSGGIGEQYF. The CDR3 DNA reads as TGTGCCAGCAGTTATTCGGGGGGGATTGGCGAGCAGTACTTC.

The V gene is TRBV7-2, the J gene TRBJ2-1, with 7 bases matching TRBD1. This CDR3 spans 14 amino acids. CDR1 and CDR2 (germline): SGHTA, FQGNSA. V was clipped by 1 base and J by 4 bases; unmatched bases: 1. CDR3 sequence (DNA): TGTGCCAGCAGCTTAGGGGGACAGTACAATGAGCAGTTCTTC. The encoded protein is CASSLGGQYNEQFF.

The gene calls are TRBV6-6 and TRBJ1-5, with a possible D match to TRBD1 (6 bases). This CDR3 has 16 amino acids. Germline-derived CDR1 and CDR2 are MNHNY and SVGAGI (reference sequence). The V and J ends lost 7 bases and 2 bases respectively, with 18 bases between them. CDR3 region: CASNTLGGGGNQPQHF. As DNA, the CDR3 is TGTGCCAGCAACACCCTCGGAGGGGGTGGCAATCAGCCCCAGCATTTT.

The chain has TRBV7-2 and TRBJ2-1; D remains unclear. Germline lookup yields CDR1 SGHTA and CDR2 FQGNSA. V was trimmed by 5 bases and J by 3 bases, leaving 14 bases between them. The CDR3 runs 15 residues. CDR3 nucleotides: TGTGCCAGCAGCCTAGGCGATACATACTACAATGAGCAGTTCTTC. Translating gives CASSLGDTYYNEQFF.

The rearrangement joins TRBV19 to TRBJ1-4, with a tentative D call TRBD1 (5 bases). V lost 6 bases and J lost 8, with 13 bases in between. CDR3 length equals 13 residues. From germline, CDR1 is LNHDA and CDR2 SQIVND (reference sequence). CDR3 residues: CASRSRGEEKLFF. The CDR3 bases are TGTGCCAGTAGATCAAGGGGCGAGGAAAAACTGTTTTTT.

The V call is TRBV28, the J call TRBJ1-1, with D hard to call. The length of the CDR3 is 12 residues. V lost 4 bases and J lost 7, with 10 bases in between. The germline gives CDR1 MDHEN, CDR2 SYDVKM. The DNA of the CDR3 is TGTGCCAGCAGTTCCTCCGCCCGTGAAGCTTTCTTT. Protein product: CASSSSAREAFF. Combining the CDR3 with reference TRBV28 and TRBJ1-1 gives the whole variable domain DVKVTQSSRYLVKRTGEKVFLECVQDMDHENMFWYRQDPGLGLRLIYFSYDVKMKEKGDIPEGYSVSREKKERFSLILESASTNQTSMYLCASSSSAREAFFGQGTRLTVV.

The chain joins TRBV6-5 to TRBJ1-3; 9 bases fit TRBD1. Germline V gene data show CDR1 as MNHEY and CDR2 as SVGAGI. This CDR3 comprises 15 residues. V was pared by 5 bases and J by 4 bases, with 6 bases of the junction left unmatched. CDR3: CASSGTGNIGNTIYF. CDR3 coding DNA: TGTGCCAGCAGTGGGACAGGGAACATCGGAAACACCATATATTTT.

The chain uses TRBV19 and TRBJ1-2, with TRBD1 matching over 10 bases. V was clipped by 5 bases and J by 5 bases; unmatched bases: 11. CDR1 is LNHDA and CDR2 is SQIVND in the germline V gene (reference sequence). This CDR3 region has 16 residues. The DNA of the CDR3 is TGTGCCAGTAGTTCTCCGGGACAGGGGTCGTGGTATGGCTACACCTTC. Translating gives CASSSPGQGSWYGYTF.

This chain links TRBV6-5 with TRBJ2-7; 11 bases agree with TRBD1. There are 15 residues in the CDR3. CDR1 is MNHEY, CDR2 SVGAGI, per germline. Trimming cost V 7 bases and J 6 bases; bases outside gene matches: 11. The CDR3: CASTLGTGGKREQYF. The CDR3 coding sequence is TGTGCCAGCACTCTAGGGACAGGGGGGAAACGCGAGCAGTACTTC.

V usage is TRBV6-1 and J usage is TRBJ2-7; the D is unclear. The CDR3 runs 16 residues. Deletions cut 4 bases from V and 4 bases from J, with 20 bases between. The V gene's germline CDR1 is MNHNS and CDR2 SASEGT. The CDR3 region is CASSASGPPVNYEQYF. The CDR3 region has the DNA TGTGCCAGCAGTGCGTCAGGACCCCCCGTTAATTACGAGCAGTACTTC.

The chain has TRBV18 and TRBJ2-7; 10 positions agree with TRBD2. V gave up 11 bases and J gave up 4 bases; unmatched junction bases: 17. From germline, CDR1 is KGHSH and CDR2 LQKENI. CDR3 length: 16 residues. The CDR3 is CAAARNQASGSYEQYF. CDR3 DNA sequence: TGTGCCGCCGCCAGAAACCAGGCTAGCGGGAGTTACGAGCAGTACTTC.